This entry is about one T cell receptor (beta chain). Its cognate antigen is unknown. The germline CDR1 and CDR2 sequences are SGHTS and YDEGEE. The CDR3 spans 16 residues. Trimming stripped 4 bases from V and 4 bases from J, with 20 bases between. This sample stems from a study of cytomegalovirus exposure and HLA in healthy donors. Study-wide background: HLA-typed donors contributed 65 million to 85 million unique TCRs, which were held in an early data release.

PCR used 60 Vbeta primers and 13 Jbeta primers. Using immunoSEQ multiplex PCR, the repertoire was profiled, and TCRdb retains in-frame clones only, with some absent. The table includes approximately 130,000 clones, approximately 81% detected once. Study-wide results and limits: Within an earlier analysis, most TCR beta V segments proved productive either about 90% or about 30% of the time. Researchers reported in a later analysis that a missense DCLRE1C variant was tied to TCR beta V- and J-gene trimming.

The sequence came from a man aged 18 to 35 in good health and CMV-seronegative. Material for sequencing was PBMCs. This chain uses TRBV5-8 with TRBJ2-5; maybe TRBD1 (7 bases). The CDR3 reads CASSPRGRGSVETQYF. CDR3 DNA: TGTGCCAGCAGCCCGCGGGGCAGGGGGTCCGTAGAGACCCAGTACTTC.